The 31 T cell receptor beta chains below were found in one sample sequenced in a study of T-cell reconstitution after alpha-beta-depleted transplantation in children. The TCRbeta library incorporated unique molecular identifiers. TCRdb called the PCR reads again in MiXCR, with one record for every CDR3 protein. The sample lists more than 450,000 distinct CDR3 sequences, about a sixth occurring once. The sequencing used PBMCs from the stem cell graft donor, collected from the stem cell graft. The origin of the receptors is a human donor who donated a stem cell graft to a child with acute lymphoblastic leukemia.

V is TRBV12-3 or TRBV12-4 and J is TRBJ1-2; 7 positions agree with TRBD1. V lost 3 bases to trimming and J lost 5 bases; unmatched junction nucleotides: 9. CDR3 size: 15 residues. CDR3: CASSFPDRVNYGYTF. DNA for the CDR3: TGTGCCAGCAGTTTCCCCGACAGGGTAAATTATGGCTACACCTTC.

This clonotype was found a few times. The rearrangement uses TRBV2 and TRBJ2-1; TRBD2 aligns across 11 bases. Germline loops: CDR1 SNHLY, CDR2 FYNNEI. The CDR3 totals 15 residues. Trimming cost V 7 bases and J 11 bases; bases outside gene matches: 13. DNA for the CDR3: TGTGCCAGCATGCTGGAACTAGCGGGAGCCCCAAAGCAGTTCTTC. Amino acid sequence: CASMLELAGAPKQFF.

In this sample, this clonotype turned up a few times. The chain carries TRBV12-3 or TRBV12-4 and TRBJ2-1, with 9 bases fitting TRBD2. This CDR3 is 14 amino acids long. With V trimmed by 0 bases and J by 9 bases, 3 bases remained unmatched. CDR3 DNA sequence: TGTGCCAGCAGTTTAGCGGGACTAGCTAGTGAGCAGTTCTTC. Its translation: CASSLAGLASEQFF.

This chain joins TRBV5-1 and TRBJ1-1; D is possibly TRBD1 (5 bases). Trimming left V 0 bases short and J 5 bases short, with 14 bases between. Germline V gene lookup returns CDR1 SGHRS and CDR2 YFSETQ. The CDR3 extends over 15 amino acids. Written as DNA, the CDR3 is TGCGCCAGCAGCTTGGATGGGGGTAAACGGACTGAAGCTTTCTTT. Its translation is CASSLDGGKRTEAFF.

This clonotype was found a few times. This chain joins TRBV4-1 and TRBJ1-1, with 11 bases that match TRBD1. This CDR3 is built from 15 residues. V gave up 0 bases and J gave up 5 bases; unmatched junction bases: 2. Germline V gene lookup returns CDR1 MGHRA and CDR2 YSYEKL. CDR3 loop: CASSQDGTGGTEAFF. Written as DNA, the CDR3 is TGCGCCAGCAGCCAAGACGGGACAGGGGGAACTGAAGCTTTCTTT.

This chain links TRBV10-3 with TRBJ1-4; D unresolved. The germline CDR1 and CDR2 sequences are ENHRY and SYGVKD. The V gene lost 10 bases and the J gene lost 8 bases, with 17 bases spanning the gap. The CDR3 covers 13 residues. The CDR3 coding sequence is TGTGCCAACCAACCCAGCATGGGCGAAAAACTGTTTTTT. It translates to CANQPSMGEKLFF.

The chain couples TRBV7-2 to TRBJ2-1, with a tentative D call TRBD2 (5 bases). This CDR3 spans 12 amino acids. Between the trimmed V and J ends, which lost 2 bases and 10 bases, there was a span of 9 bases. The germline V gene encodes CDR1 SGHTA and CDR2 FQGNSA. CDR3 protein: CASSLYTGEQFF. DNA for the CDR3: TGTGCCAGCAGCTTATATACGGGGGAGCAGTTCTTC.

This clonotype has ten or more counts. V is TRBV12-3 or TRBV12-4 and J is TRBJ2-5; 7 bases fit TRBD1. The CDR3 extends over 13 amino acids. V was pared by 6 bases and J by 5 bases, with 6 bases of the junction left unmatched. This CDR3 is CASSTGAGETQYF. The CDR3 DNA reads TGTGCCAGCAGCACAGGGGCAGGGGAGACCCAGTACTTC.

With respect to this clonotype: At one end, the junction sequence differs from germline, possibly due to a read error. The chain links TRBV4-1 to TRBJ2-1; D is perhaps TRBD1 (6 bases). The germline CDR1 and CDR2 sequences are MGHRA and YSYEKL. The CDR3 consists of 16 residues. The CDR3 region has the DNA TGCGCCAGCAGCCAAGAGGTGGGGGCCACGCACAATGACCAGTTCTTC. This encodes CASSQEVGATHNDQFF.

V and J are TRBV12-5 and TRBJ1-1; D is unclear. Trimming removed 0 bases from V and 1 base from J, with 9 bases in between. Germline assignment: CDR1 LGHNT and CDR2 FRNRAP. The CDR3 consists of 15 residues. The CDR3 DNA sequence: TGTGCTAGTGGTTTGGTAAGGGCAGGGAACACTGAAGCTTTCTTT. It yields the protein CASGLVRAGNTEAFF.

J is TRBJ2-1 and V is TRBV15; D unresolved. CDR3 length: 12 residues. V was trimmed by 0 bases and J by 4 bases, leaving 1 base between them. Germline V gene sequence: CDR1 LNHNV, CDR2 YYDKDF (reference sequence). This CDR3 is CATSREYNEQFF. The CDR3 coding sequence is TGTGCCACCAGCAGAGAGTACAATGAGCAGTTCTTC.

This clonotype was detected many times. The chain joins TRBV4-2 to TRBJ2-6; D may correspond to TRBD1 or TRBD2 (5 bases each). Germline V gene sequence: CDR1 LGHNA, CDR2 YNFKEQ. The CDR3 contains 16 residues. V gave up 4 bases and J gave up 3 bases, with 13 bases separating them. For the CDR3, the DNA is TGTGCCAGCAGCCCGACCGGGACCCTTGGGGCCAACGTCCTGACTTTC. The encoded protein is CASSPTGTLGANVLTF.

The chain uses TRBV7-9 and TRBJ2-7; 7 positions match TRBD2. With V trimmed by 3 bases and J by 0 bases, 5 bases remained unmatched. CDR1 is SEHNR and CDR2 is FQNEAQ in the germline V gene (reference sequence). The CDR3 runs 15 residues. The CDR3 bases are TGTGCCAGCAGCTTGAGAGGGGACTACTCCTACGAGCAGTACTTC. It codes for CASSLRGDYSYEQYF.

This clonotype appeared a few times. The rearrangement uses TRBV18 and TRBJ1-1, with D unresolved. Trimming removed 2 bases at V and 0 bases at J, with 7 bases between. The CDR3 covers 14 residues. Germline loops: CDR1 KGHSH, CDR2 LQKENI. The CDR3 sequence is CASSPIVMNTEAFF. CDR3 nucleotides: TGTGCCAGCTCACCAATCGTCATGAACACTGAAGCTTTCTTT.

In its sample, this clonotype was seen a few times. This chain joins TRBV6-1 and TRBJ2-6; 8 bases are shared with TRBD1. CDR3 length equals 16 residues. CDR1 is MNHNS, CDR2 SASEGT, per germline. Trimming cost V 7 bases and J 3 bases; bases outside gene matches: 8. The CDR3 spells CASTDRVIGGANVLTF. Written as DNA, the CDR3 is TGTGCCAGCACGGACAGGGTTATAGGTGGGGCCAACGTCCTGACTTTC.

This clonotype was observed a few times. The V and J genes are TRBV5-1 and TRBJ1-2, with D uncertain. V was trimmed by 0 bases and J by 0 bases, leaving 9 bases between them. The CDR3 sequence is 15 residues long. Germline CDR1 and CDR2: SGHRS and YFSETQ. CDR3 in amino acids: CASSLGPNPNYGYTF. The CDR3 DNA follows: TGCGCCAGCAGCTTGGGCCCAAACCCTAACTATGGCTACACCTTC.

The gene calls are TRBV19 and TRBJ1-5; D uncertain. Germline-derived CDR1 and CDR2 are LNHDA and SQIVND (reference sequence). This CDR3 has 16 residues. V shed 6 bases and J shed 2 bases, with 17 bases lying between them. The CDR3 sequence: CASRTGAVSGNQPQHF. The CDR3 nucleotides read TGTGCCAGTAGGACCGGAGCGGTCTCGGGCAATCAGCCCCAGCATTTT.

The chain links TRBV30 to TRBJ2-1; TRBD2 is a possible D gene (6 bases). V lost 7 bases, J lost 2 bases, and 15 bases lay in between. The CDR3 is made up of 14 amino acids. Germline V gene lookup returns CDR1 GTSNPN and CDR2 SVGIG (reference sequence). CDR3 residues: CASLDLATYNEQFF. The CDR3 coding sequence is TGTGCCTCACTAGATCTAGCGACCTACAATGAGCAGTTCTTC. Looking up the rest from reference TRBV30 and TRBJ2-1 gives the full variable domain: SQTIHQWPATLVQPVGSPLSLECTVEGTSNPNLYWYRQAAGRGLQLLFYSVGIGQISSEVPQNLSASRPQDRQFILSSKKLLLSDSGFYLCASLDLATYNEQFFGPGTRLTVL.

The genes are TRBV20-1 and TRBJ2-1; maybe TRBD1 (6 bases). V dropped 3 bases and J dropped 3 bases, with 18 bases sitting between them. Germline-derived CDR1 and CDR2 are DFQATT and SNEGSKA (reference sequence). CDR3 length: 16 residues. This CDR3 is CSARGVQGFIYNEQFF. DNA for the CDR3: TGCAGTGCTAGGGGGGTTCAGGGGTTCATCTACAATGAGCAGTTCTTC.

This sequence joins TRBV11-3 and TRBJ2-1; no firm D call. The CDR3 consists of 12 residues. Germline V gene lookup returns CDR1 SGHNT and CDR2 YENEEA. Trimming removed 5 bases from V and 9 bases from J, with 11 bases in between. The CDR3 is CASSPSSGEQFF. In DNA, the CDR3 is TGTGCCAGCAGCCCAAGCAGTGGTGAGCAGTTCTTC. Based on the CDR3 plus reference TRBV11-3 and TRBJ2-1, the full variable domain is EAGVVQSPRYKIIEKKQPVAFWCNPISGHNTLYWYLQNLGQGPELLIRYENEEAVDDSQLPKDRFSAERLKGVDSTLKIQPAELGDSAVYLCASSPSSGEQFFGPGTRLTVL.

This chain joins TRBV4-1 and TRBJ2-1, with D perhaps matching TRBD1 (6 bases). The V gene's germline CDR1 is MGHRA and CDR2 YSYEKL. The V gene lost 3 bases and the J gene lost 5 bases, with 26 bases spanning the gap. The CDR3 has 19 residues. The CDR3 is CASSHLRDRRLGGNNEQFF. The CDR3 bases are TGCGCCAGCAGCCACCTTCGGGACCGACGCCTTGGGGGCAACAATGAGCAGTTCTTC.

This clonotype was detected ten times or more. An end of the junction does not agree with germline; a read error may underlie this. The chain is built from TRBV19 and TRBJ2-1; D is perhaps TRBD1 (6 bases). The CDR3 is made up of 14 amino acids. CDR1 and CDR2 (germline): LNHDA, SQIVND (reference sequence). The CDR3 DNA is TGTGCCAGCAGTACAGGGTCCTCCTACAATGAGCAGTTCTTC. Translated: CASSTGSSYNEQFF.

This clonotype has more than one count but fewer than ten. The V call is TRBV3-1, the J call TRBJ1-3; D is undetermined. From germline, CDR1 is LGHDT and CDR2 YNNKEL (reference sequence). The V and J ends lost 6 bases and 3 bases respectively, with 3 bases between them. This CDR3 has 11 amino acids. The CDR3 protein is CASRSGNTIYF. CDR3 bases: TGTGCCAGCAGAAGTGGAAACACCATATATTTT. Filled out from reference TRBV3-1 and TRBJ1-3, the complete variable domain reads DTAVSQTPKYLVTQMGNDKSIKCEQNLGHDTMYWYKQDSKKFLKIMFSYNNKELIINETVPNRFSPKSPDKAHLNLHINSLELGDSAVYFCASRSGNTIYFGEGSWLTVV.

This clonotype occurred once. The J gene is TRBJ1-1, the V gene TRBV6-5; D is ambiguous. CDR3 length equals 13 residues. The V and J ends lost 2 bases and 6 bases respectively, with 10 bases between them. Germline CDR1 is MNHEY and CDR2 is SVGAGI. The CDR3 spells CASSYSSPPEAFF. Written as DNA, the CDR3 is TGTGCCAGCAGTTACAGCAGTCCCCCTGAAGCTTTCTTT.

The CDR3 DNA follows: TGCAGTGCTAGAGATTTTAGCGGGGGAATCTACAATGAGCAGTTCTTC. The encoded protein is CSARDFSGGIYNEQFF. The chain is built from TRBV20-1 and TRBJ2-1; 9 positions match TRBD2. The CDR3 length is 16 residues. Germline CDR1 and CDR2: DFQATT and SNEGSKA (reference sequence). With 0 bases clipped from V and 3 bases from J, the junction kept 6 bases outside the gene matches.

There are a few counts of this clonotype. The CDR3 DNA reads TGCGCCAGCAGCCCCCTATTCCATGGAAGGAACACTGAAGCTTTCTTT. Translated: CASSPLFHGRNTEAFF. The J gene is TRBJ1-1, the V gene TRBV4-1, with D hard to call. With 4 bases removed from V and 1 base from J, the gap between germline ends came to 16 bases. CDR3 length: 16 amino acids. The V gene's germline CDR1 is MGHRA and CDR2 YSYEKL.

The V and J genes are TRBV7-3 and TRBJ1-1; a possible D gene is TRBD1 (6 bases). The CDR3 loop spans 13 amino acids. Germline V gives CDR1 SGHTA, CDR2 FQGTGA. V shed 5 bases and J shed 5 bases, with 12 bases lying between them. The CDR3 DNA reads TGTGCCAGCAGCCCCTACCAGGGGACTGAAGCTTTCTTT. This sequence encodes CASSPYQGTEAFF.

This clonotype appeared a few times. The chain links TRBV5-1 to TRBJ2-3; TRBD1 is a possible D gene (5 bases). This CDR3 comprises 17 residues. Germline V gene sequence: CDR1 SGHRS, CDR2 YFSETQ. Trimming stripped 3 bases from V and 5 bases from J, with 22 bases between. CDR3 DNA sequence: TGCGCCAGCAGCTCACCTGGGCAGGGTTTCGGAAGAGATACGCAGTATTTT. Translating it yields CASSSPGQGFGRDTQYF.

The chain combines TRBV29-1 with TRBJ1-1; the D gene is possibly TRBD1 (5 bases). Trimming left V 5 bases short and J 1 base short, with 8 bases between. Per the germline V gene, CDR1 is SQVTM and CDR2 is ANQGSEA. This CDR3 has 12 residues. The CDR3: CSVLDRNTEAFF. The CDR3 DNA is TGCAGCGTTCTTGACAGGAACACTGAAGCTTTCTTT. Supplemented by reference TRBV29-1 and TRBJ1-1, the full variable domain reads SAVISQKPSRDICQRGTSLTIQCQVDSQVTMMFWYRQQPGQSLTLIATANQGSEATYESGFVIDKFPISRPNLTFSTLTVSNMSPEDSSIYLCSVLDRNTEAFFGQGTRLTVV.

The V gene is TRBV7-8, the J gene TRBJ2-1; D call uncertain. CDR1 and CDR2 (germline): SGHVS, FQNEAQ. This CDR3 is 12 amino acids long. V was pared by 3 bases and J by 6 bases, with 6 bases between. CDR3 sequence reads: CASSFPPNEQFF. The CDR3 nucleotides read TGTGCCAGCAGCTTCCCCCCCAATGAGCAGTTCTTC.

The chain uses TRBV18 and TRBJ2-2; no clear D. The CDR3 has 13 amino acids. V dropped 0 bases and J dropped 5 bases, with 4 bases sitting between them. Germline CDR1 reads KGHSH; CDR2 reads LQKENI. As DNA, the CDR3 is TGTGCCAGCTCACCACCATCAACCGGGGAGCTGTTTTTT. Translating it yields CASSPPSTGELFF.